The source of this T cell receptor beta chain is a study of spatial heterogeneity in lung cancer. Study-wide background: Donors were around 70 untreated early-stage non-small cell lung cancer patients. PBMC samples from follow-up, where available, were sequenced a median of approximately 24 months after resection. General study points: The appearance of ubiquitous expanded tumor TCRs in blood was greater at resection than follow-up.

One entry per CDR3 protein, called by TCRdb with MiXCR from the 5' RACE reads. The sample gives over 70,000 distinct CDR3 sequences, 8% to 9% of which show up once; approximately 2% is in the top ten. V dropped 6 bases and J dropped 7 bases, with 7 bases sitting between them. This CDR3 has 11 amino acids. Looked up from germline, CDR1 is MNHNY and CDR2 is SVGAGI (reference sequence). A word on this clonotype: Its cognate antigen is unknown.

Sample time point: blood at routine non-recurrence follow-up after resection. The input material, whole RNA from tumor, nontumor lung or frozen PBMC, was sequenced unsorted. The V call is TRBV6-6, the J call TRBJ2-4; no reliable D call. The TCR was taken from a female donor with early-stage non-small cell lung cancer. The starting material was PBMCs, obtained at follow-up. The CDR3: CASRLENIQYF. CDR3 bases: TGTGCCAGCAGACTCGAGAACATTCAGTACTTC.